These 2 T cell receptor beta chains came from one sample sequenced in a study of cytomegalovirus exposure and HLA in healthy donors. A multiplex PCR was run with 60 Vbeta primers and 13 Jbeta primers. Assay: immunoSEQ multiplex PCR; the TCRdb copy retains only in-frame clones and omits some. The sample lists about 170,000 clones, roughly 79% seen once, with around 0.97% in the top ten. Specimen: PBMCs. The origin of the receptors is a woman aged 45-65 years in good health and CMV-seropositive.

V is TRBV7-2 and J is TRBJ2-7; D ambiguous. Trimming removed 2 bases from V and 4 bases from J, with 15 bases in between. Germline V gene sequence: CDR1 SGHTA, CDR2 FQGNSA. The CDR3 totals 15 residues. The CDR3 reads CASSLISGIGYEQYF. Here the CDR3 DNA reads TGTGCCAGCAGCTTAATATCAGGAATTGGGTACGAGCAGTACTTC.

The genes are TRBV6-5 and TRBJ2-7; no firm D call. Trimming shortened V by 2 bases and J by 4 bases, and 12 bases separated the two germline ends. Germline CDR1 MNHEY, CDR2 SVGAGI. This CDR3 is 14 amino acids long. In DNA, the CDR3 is TGTGCCAGCAGTTACAATACGTTCAGTTACGAGCAGTACTTC. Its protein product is CASSYNTFSYEQYF.